This is a list of T cell receptor beta chains from one sample in a study of beta chain features in type 1 diabetes. The data were produced by immunoSEQ multiplex PCR, yet TCRdb's version contains in-frame clones alone and is incomplete. The profile shows hundreds of thousands of clones, 30% of them singletons. The specimen sequenced was naive CD4+ T cells from blood. The receptors here all came from a young man in good health. Both conserved end residues are part of each CDR3. Size values are once, few and many counts, or a class for expanded clones, and some rows have none.

V: TRBV7-2; J: TRBJ1-2; size: NA; CDR3: CASSFLSVQGYTF
V: TRBV30; J: TRBJ1-1; size: NA; CDR3: CAWSGGGTEAFF
V: TRBV6-5; J: TRBJ2-4; size: NA; CDR3: CASSSPALAKNIQYF
V: TRBV4-2; J: TRBJ1-5; size: NA; CDR3: CASSQDLGRNSNQPQHF
V: TRBV5-1; J: TRBJ1-1; size: NA; CDR3: CASSLPLDREATEAFF
V: TRBV9; J: TRBJ2-7; size: NA; CDR3: CASSVTSGNYEQYF
V: TRBV27; J: TRBJ2-3; size: few; CDR3: CASSTGPVDTQYF
V: TRBV4-3; J: TRBJ2-7; size: NA; CDR3: CASSQAGTGSYEQYF
V: TRBV28; J: TRBJ2-1; size: NA; CDR3: CASPPSGTGYNEQFF
V: TRBV29-1; J: TRBJ2-3; size: few; CDR3: CSAEAGGSTDTQYF
V: TRBV28; J: TRBJ2-2; size: NA; CDR3: CASIRDPRGLAGELFF
V: TRBV7-9; J: TRBJ2-5; size: NA; CDR3: CASSLVGTQETQYF
V: TRBV28; J: TRBJ1-2; size: NA; CDR3: CASRIRHPYGYTF
V: TRBV29-1; J: TRBJ2-7; size: few; CDR3: CSVELGVYEQYF
V: TRBV7-2; J: TRBJ2-1; size: few; CDR3: CASSLEPSSYNEQFF
V: TRBV29-1; J: TRBJ2-7; size: NA; CDR3: CSVKGTAGSSYEQYF
V: TRBV7-2; J: TRBJ2-3; size: NA; CDR3: CASSLRAGPSTDTQYF
V: TRBV28; J: TRBJ2-5; size: few; CDR3: CASSSSGTQGETQYF
V: TRBV4-2; J: TRBJ2-3; size: few; CDR3: CASSQEDRQSGSDTQYF
V: TRBV30; J: TRBJ2-5; size: NA; CDR3: CASGEYSQYF
V: TRBV7-2; J: NA; size: NA; CDR3: CASSTGLAGVGYEQYF
V: TRBV9; J: TRBJ2-1; size: NA; CDR3: CASSVGGRGVEQFF
V: TRBV29-1; J: TRBJ2-5; size: NA; CDR3: CSAGLGTGIETQYF
V: TRBV9; J: TRBJ2-1; size: NA; CDR3: CASSVDPAVGYNEQFF
V: TRBV30; J: TRBJ2-1; size: few; CDR3: CAWSPDRGWDEQFF
V: TRBV11-2; J: TRBJ2-2; size: NA; CDR3: CASSLGYRMLLYGELFF
V: TRBV7-6; J: TRBJ1-5; size: NA; CDR3: CASSLGSLQPQHF
V: TRBV29-1; J: TRBJ2-6; size: few; CDR3: CSVGGQGVSGANVLTF